This T cell receptor beta chain was identified during a study of CD8+CD57+ T cells in acquired aplastic anemia. At the level of the study: An average of approximately 3.4 ug of DNA was obtained from sorted CD4+ and CD8+ cells. Study observations and caveats: CD8+ Simpson's diversity in patients was not significantly different from that in controls.

CDR3 and TCR beta VDJ profiling relied on genomic DNA as the template. TCRdb fed the reads into MiXCR, producing one record per CDR3 protein. In the table there are about 180,000 distinct CDR3 sequences, 48% of which are singletons. An expansion of CD8+CD57+ cells by flow cytometry had been shown in patients chosen for sequencing. Patients uniformly had severe acquired aplastic anemia. Patients were treatment-naive when blood was sampled. This clonotype was detected ten times or more. Its antigen is still unknown. The CDR3 is 11 amino acids. Germline assignment: CDR1 MNHEY and CDR2 SVGEGT. V was trimmed by 5 bases and J by 10 bases, leaving 9 bases between them.

The receptor comes from a human donor with aplastic anemia. V is TRBV6-2 or TRBV6-3 and J is TRBJ2-1, with D unclear. Material: sorted CD4+, CD8+, or CD8+CD57+ T cells (not recorded which) from PBMCs. The CDR3 spells CASSDLYEQFF. CDR3 nucleotide sequence: TGTGCCAGCAGTGACCTATACGAGCAGTTCTTC.